This T cell receptor (beta chain) was recorded in a study of a mutant IDH1 vaccine in newly diagnosed glioma. Study-level background: Earlier treatment was radiotherapy, temozolomide, or both, with most getting both. General study results and limits: Among all patients, vaccine-induced immune responses occurred in roughly 95%.

Time point reported: week 23, last vaccination. A 20-mer mutant IDH1 peptide at 300 ug was injected subcutaneously with topical imiquimod. With 6 bases removed from V and 2 bases from J, the gap between germline ends came to 17 bases. The CDR3 is 15 amino acids. Germline V CDR1 and CDR2: SGHNT, YYREEE (reference sequence). This clone was counted once. Its antigen is undetermined. Sequenced by immunoSEQ multiplex PCR; TCRdb stores in-frame clones only, minus some. The repertoire consists of about 60,000 clones, with around 82% occurring once and the leading ten covering about an eighth. The receptor's source is a man between 18 and 35 years old with glioma. The specimen comprised PBMCs, sampled from a glioma patient whose treatment included an IDH1 peptide vaccine. The chain employs TRBV5-4 and TRBJ2-5; D gene uncertain. The CDR3, as DNA: TGTGCCAGCACCTCCTATGGTGACCGGCAAGAGACCCAGTACTTC. Its protein is CASTSYGDRQETQYF.